This entry lists 9 T cell receptor beta chains sequenced from one sample in a study of blood T cell repertoires in COVID-19. Some clones are missing from TCRdb's copy, which holds only in-frame ones; the method was immunoSEQ multiplex PCR. The sample includes 300,000 to 400,000 clones, approximately 90% of them seen just once. The sample comprised peripheral blood. These receptor sequences come from a young woman who had recovered from COVID-19.

The chain joins TRBV7-8 to TRBJ1-1; 10 bases align to TRBD1. With 5 bases clipped from V and 4 bases from J, the junction kept 4 bases outside the gene matches. Germline V gene data show CDR1 as SGHVS and CDR2 as FQNEAQ. The CDR3 is 14 amino acids. CDR3 loop: CASSADRGGTEAFF. The CDR3 region has the DNA TGTGCCAGCAGCGCGGACAGGGGGGGCACTGAAGCTTTCTTT.

The CDR3 loop reads CASSFSGTGGTQYF. DNA of the CDR3: TGTGCCAGCAGCTTCTCCGGGACAGGAGGGACCCAGTACTTC. The V call is TRBV13, the J call TRBJ2-5, with TRBD1 matching over 8 bases. Germline CDR1 is PRHDT and CDR2 is FYEKMQ (reference sequence). This CDR3 contains 14 residues. With 3 bases clipped from V and 7 bases from J, the junction kept 7 bases outside the gene matches.

This chain joins TRBV15 and TRBJ2-4, with TRBD1 matching 8 bases. The J segment lost 0 bases and the V segment lost 4 bases, leaving 5 bases of the junction unmatched. Germline V gene sequence: CDR1 LNHNV, CDR2 YYDKDF (reference sequence). This CDR3 has 16 amino acids. CDR3 nucleotides: TGTGCCACCAGCACGGGGACAGGCTTAGCCAAAAACATTCAGTACTTC. Protein product: CATSTGTGLAKNIQYF.

This clone appeared once. The chain links TRBV5-1 to TRBJ1-1, with a weak D call TRBD1 (5 bases). CDR1 and CDR2 (germline): SGHRS, YFSETQ. CDR3 length equals 13 residues. Trimming took off 0 bases at V and 8 bases at J, with 11 bases between the two ends. The chain's CDR3 is CASSLERQGEAFF. CDR3 DNA: TGCGCCAGCAGCTTGGAGAGGCAGGGAGAAGCTTTCTTT.

The V call is TRBV7-6, the J call TRBJ2-3; no reliable D call. Between the trimmed V and J ends, which lost 0 bases and 1 base, there was a span of 11 bases. This CDR3 contains 16 residues. Germline V CDR1 and CDR2: SGHVS, FNYEAQ. The CDR3 nucleotides are TGTGCCAGCAGCTTAGCCGGAGTTCCGGGCACAGATACGCAGTATTTT. It codes for CASSLAGVPGTDTQYF.

The J gene is TRBJ1-1, the V gene TRBV11-3; no definite D call. The CDR3 spans 15 residues. Trimming shortened V by 4 bases and J by 0 bases, and 12 bases separated the two germline ends. The V gene's germline CDR1 is SGHNT and CDR2 YENEEA. The DNA of the CDR3 is TGTGCCAGCAGCTCCGGGGAGACTGTGAACACTGAAGCTTTCTTT. Translating gives CASSSGETVNTEAFF. The complete variable domain, with remaining parts taken from reference TRBV11-3 and TRBJ1-1, reads EAGVVQSPRYKIIEKKQPVAFWCNPISGHNTLYWYLQNLGQGPELLIRYENEEAVDDSQLPKDRFSAERLKGVDSTLKIQPAELGDSAVYLCASSSGETVNTEAFFGQGTRLTVV.

The V gene is TRBV12-5, the J gene TRBJ2-3; D gene unclear. Trimming removed 7 bases at V and 3 bases at J, with 14 bases between. Germline CDR1 is LGHNT and CDR2 is FRNRAP. The CDR3 runs 14 residues. The CDR3 spells CASAPPTVTDTQYF. CDR3 DNA: TGTGCTAGTGCCCCCCCTACGGTAACAGATACGCAGTATTTT. Complete variable domain (other parts from reference TRBV12-5 and TRBJ2-3): DARVTQTPRHKVTEMGQEVTMRCQPILGHNTVFWYRQTMMQGLELLAYFRNRAPLDDSGMPKDRFSAEMPDATLATLKIQPSEPRDSAVYFCASAPPTVTDTQYFGPGTRLTVL.

V gene TRBV28 combines with J gene TRBJ2-1, with 11 bases fitting TRBD2. J lost 7 bases, V lost 1 base, and 3 bases had no gene match. The CDR3 covers 15 residues. Germline V gene lookup returns CDR1 MDHEN and CDR2 SYDVKM. The DNA for the CDR3 is TGTGCCAGCAGTTTATATTCTAGCGGGAGGAATGAGCAGTTCTTC. Residues: CASSLYSSGRNEQFF.

CDR3 DNA sequence: TGTGCCAGCAGCTTGAACAACAGTTATAGTAATGAAAAACTGTTTTTT. Its protein product is CASSLNNSYSNEKLFF. The V gene is TRBV7-9, the J gene TRBJ1-4, with no clear D. Germline lookup yields CDR1 SEHNR and CDR2 FQNEAQ (reference sequence). Trimming cost V 3 bases and J 4 bases, with 15 bases left between them. The CDR3 is 16 residues long.